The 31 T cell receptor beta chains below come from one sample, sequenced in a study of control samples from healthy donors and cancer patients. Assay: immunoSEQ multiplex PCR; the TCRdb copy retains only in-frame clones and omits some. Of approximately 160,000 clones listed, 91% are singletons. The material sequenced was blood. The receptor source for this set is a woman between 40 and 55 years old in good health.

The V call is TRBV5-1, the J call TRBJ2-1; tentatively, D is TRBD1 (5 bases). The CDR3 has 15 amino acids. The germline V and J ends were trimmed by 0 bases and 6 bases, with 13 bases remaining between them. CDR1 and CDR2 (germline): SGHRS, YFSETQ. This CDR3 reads CASSLGGLLSNEQFF. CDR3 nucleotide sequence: TGCGCCAGCAGCTTGGGGGGCCTCTTGTCCAATGAGCAGTTCTTC.

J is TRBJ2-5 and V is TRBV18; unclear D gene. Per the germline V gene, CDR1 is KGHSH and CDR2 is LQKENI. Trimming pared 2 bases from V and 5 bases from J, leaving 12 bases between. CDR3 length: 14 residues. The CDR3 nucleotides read TGTGCCAGCTCACCAGCGGCTAGATGGGAGACCCAGTACTTC. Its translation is CASSPAARWETQYF. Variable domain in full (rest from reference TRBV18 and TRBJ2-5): NAGVMQNPRHLVRRRGQEARLRCSPMKGHSHVYWYRQLPEEGLKFMVYLQKENIIDESGMPKERFSAEFPKEGPSILRIQQVVRGDSAAYFCASSPAARWETQYFGPGTRLLVL.

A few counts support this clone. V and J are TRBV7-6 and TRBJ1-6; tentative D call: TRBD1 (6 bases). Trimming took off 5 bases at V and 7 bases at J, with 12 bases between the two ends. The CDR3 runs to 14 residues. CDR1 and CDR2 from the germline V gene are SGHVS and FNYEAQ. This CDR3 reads CASSQDSLNSPLHF. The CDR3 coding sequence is TGTGCCAGCAGCCAGGACAGCTTGAATTCACCCCTCCACTTT.

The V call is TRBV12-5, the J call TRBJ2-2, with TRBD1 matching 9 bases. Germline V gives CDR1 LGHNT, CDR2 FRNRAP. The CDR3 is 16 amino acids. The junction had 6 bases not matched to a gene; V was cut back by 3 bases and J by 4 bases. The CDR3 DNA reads TGTGCTAGTGGTTTCTACCGGACAGGGGTCACCGGGGAGCTGTTTTTT. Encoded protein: CASGFYRTGVTGELFF.

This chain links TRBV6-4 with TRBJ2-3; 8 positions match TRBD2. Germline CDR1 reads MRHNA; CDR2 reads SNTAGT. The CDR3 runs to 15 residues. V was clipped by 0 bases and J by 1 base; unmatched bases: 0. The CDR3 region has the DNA TGTGCCAGCAGTGACTCGCGGGGGGGCACAGATACGCAGTATTTT. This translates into CASSDSRGGTDTQYF.

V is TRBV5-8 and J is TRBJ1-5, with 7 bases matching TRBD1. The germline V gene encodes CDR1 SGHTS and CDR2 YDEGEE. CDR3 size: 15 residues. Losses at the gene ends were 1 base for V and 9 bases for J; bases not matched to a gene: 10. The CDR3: CASSLRDSGGLPQHF. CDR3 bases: TGTGCCAGCAGCTTGAGGGACAGTGGAGGTTTGCCCCAGCATTTT.

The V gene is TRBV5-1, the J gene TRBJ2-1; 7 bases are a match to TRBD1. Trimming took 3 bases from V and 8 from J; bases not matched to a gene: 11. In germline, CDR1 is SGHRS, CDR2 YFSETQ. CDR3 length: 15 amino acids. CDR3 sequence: CASSSTGSILHEQFF. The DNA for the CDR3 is TGCGCCAGCAGCTCGACAGGGAGTATTCTACATGAGCAGTTCTTC.

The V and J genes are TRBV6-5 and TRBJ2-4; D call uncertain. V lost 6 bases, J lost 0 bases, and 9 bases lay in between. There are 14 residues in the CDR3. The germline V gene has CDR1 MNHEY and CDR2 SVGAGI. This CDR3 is CASSLSRAKNIQYF. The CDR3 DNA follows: TGTGCCAGCAGCCTTAGCAGAGCCAAAAACATTCAGTACTTC.

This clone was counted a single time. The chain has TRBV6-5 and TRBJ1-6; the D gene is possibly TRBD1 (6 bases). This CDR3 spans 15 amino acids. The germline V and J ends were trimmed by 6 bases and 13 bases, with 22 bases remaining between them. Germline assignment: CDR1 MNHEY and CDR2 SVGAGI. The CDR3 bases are TGTGCCAGCAGATCTACAGACAGGACTTTTAGTCCCCTCCACTTT. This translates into CASRSTDRTFSPLHF.

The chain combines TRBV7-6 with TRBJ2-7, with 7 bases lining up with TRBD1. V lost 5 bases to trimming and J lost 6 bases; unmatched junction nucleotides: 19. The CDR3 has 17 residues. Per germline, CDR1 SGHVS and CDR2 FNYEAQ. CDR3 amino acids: CASSARQGKSVVGEQYF. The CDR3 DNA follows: TGTGCCAGCAGCGCCAGACAGGGAAAATCTGTGGTGGGCGAGCAGTACTTC.

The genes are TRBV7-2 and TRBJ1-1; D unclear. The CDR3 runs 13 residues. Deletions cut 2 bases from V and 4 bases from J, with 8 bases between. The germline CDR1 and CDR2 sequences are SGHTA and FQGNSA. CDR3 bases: TGTGCCAGCAGCTTAAGCGACGTCACTGAAGCTTTCTTT. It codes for CASSLSDVTEAFF.

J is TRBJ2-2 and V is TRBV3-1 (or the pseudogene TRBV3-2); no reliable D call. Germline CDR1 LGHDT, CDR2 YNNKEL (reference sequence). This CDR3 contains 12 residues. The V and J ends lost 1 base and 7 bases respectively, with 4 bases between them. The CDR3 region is CASSQVGGELFF. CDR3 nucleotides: TGTGCCAGCAGCCAAGTCGGCGGGGAGCTGTTTTTT.

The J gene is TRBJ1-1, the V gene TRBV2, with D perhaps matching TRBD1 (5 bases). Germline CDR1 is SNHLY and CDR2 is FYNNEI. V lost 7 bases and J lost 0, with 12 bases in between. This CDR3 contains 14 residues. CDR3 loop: CASTRGGLNTEAFF. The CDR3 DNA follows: TGTGCCAGCACAAGGGGCGGATTGAACACTGAAGCTTTCTTT.

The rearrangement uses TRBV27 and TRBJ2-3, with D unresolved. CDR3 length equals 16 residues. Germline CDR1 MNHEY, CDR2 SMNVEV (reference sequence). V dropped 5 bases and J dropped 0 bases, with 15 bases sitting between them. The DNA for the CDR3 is TGTGCCAGCAGTGAAAGGCAAAAACACAGCACAGATACGCAGTATTTT. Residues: CASSERQKHSTDTQYF.

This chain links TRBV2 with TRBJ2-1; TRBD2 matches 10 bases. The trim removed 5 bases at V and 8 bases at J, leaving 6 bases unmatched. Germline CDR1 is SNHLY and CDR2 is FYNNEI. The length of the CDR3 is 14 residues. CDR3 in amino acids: CASSSERGGDEQFF. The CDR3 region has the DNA TGTGCCAGCAGTTCCGAGCGGGGGGGCGATGAGCAGTTCTTC.

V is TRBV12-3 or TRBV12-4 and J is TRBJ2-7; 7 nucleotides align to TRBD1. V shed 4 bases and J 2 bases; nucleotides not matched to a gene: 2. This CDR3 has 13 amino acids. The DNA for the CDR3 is TGTGCCAGCAGTTGGGACAGCACCTACGAGCAGTACTTC. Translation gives CASSWDSTYEQYF.

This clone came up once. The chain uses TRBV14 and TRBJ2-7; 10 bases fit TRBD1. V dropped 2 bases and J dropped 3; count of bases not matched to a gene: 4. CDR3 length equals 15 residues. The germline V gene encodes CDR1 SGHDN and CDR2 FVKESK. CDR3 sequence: CASSQLGTGDYEQYF. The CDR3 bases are TGTGCCAGCAGCCAACTCGGGACAGGGGACTACGAGCAGTACTTC. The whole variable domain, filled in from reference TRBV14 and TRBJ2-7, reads EAGVTQFPSHSVIEKGQTVTLRCDPISGHDNLYWYRRVMGKEIKFLLHFVKESKQDESGMPNNRFLAERTGGTYSTLKVQPAELEDSGVYFCASSQLGTGDYEQYFGPGTRLTVT.

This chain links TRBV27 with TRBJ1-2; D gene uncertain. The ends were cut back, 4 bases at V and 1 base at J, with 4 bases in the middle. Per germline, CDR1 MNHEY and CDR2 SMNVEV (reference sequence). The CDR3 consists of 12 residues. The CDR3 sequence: CASSSLNYGYTF. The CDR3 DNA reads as TGTGCCAGCAGTTCCCTTAACTATGGCTACACCTTC.

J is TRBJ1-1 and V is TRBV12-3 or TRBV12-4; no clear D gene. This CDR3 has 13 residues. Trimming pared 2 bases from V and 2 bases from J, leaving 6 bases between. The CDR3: CASSLSDNTEAFF. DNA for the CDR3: TGTGCCAGCAGTTTATCAGATAACACTGAAGCTTTCTTT.

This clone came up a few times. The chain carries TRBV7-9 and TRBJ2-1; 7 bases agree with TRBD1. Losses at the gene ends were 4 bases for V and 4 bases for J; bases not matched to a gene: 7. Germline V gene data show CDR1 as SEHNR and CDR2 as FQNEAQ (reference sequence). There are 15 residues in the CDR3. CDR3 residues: CASSSEGTVYNEQFF. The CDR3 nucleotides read TGTGCCAGCAGCTCAGAGGGGACAGTATACAATGAGCAGTTCTTC.

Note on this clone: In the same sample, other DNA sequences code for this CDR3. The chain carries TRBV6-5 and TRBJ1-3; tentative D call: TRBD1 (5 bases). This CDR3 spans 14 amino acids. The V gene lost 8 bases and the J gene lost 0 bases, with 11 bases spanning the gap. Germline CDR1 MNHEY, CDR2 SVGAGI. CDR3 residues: CASSDRASGNTIYF. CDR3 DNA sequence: TGTGCCAGCTCCGACAGAGCCTCTGGAAACACCATATATTTT.

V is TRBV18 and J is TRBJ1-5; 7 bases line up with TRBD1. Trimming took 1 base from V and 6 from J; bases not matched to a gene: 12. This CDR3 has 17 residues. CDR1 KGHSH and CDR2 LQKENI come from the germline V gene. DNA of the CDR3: TGTGCCAGCTCACCACTAAGCGGGACAGACGGGGGTCAGCCCCAGCATTTT. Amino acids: CASSPLSGTDGGQPQHF.

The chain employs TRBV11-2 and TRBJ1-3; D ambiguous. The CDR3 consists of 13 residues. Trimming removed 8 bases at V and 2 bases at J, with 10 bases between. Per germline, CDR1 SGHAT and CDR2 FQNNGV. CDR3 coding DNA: TGTGCCAGCTTTGGGGAAACTGGAAACACCATATATTTT. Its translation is CASFGETGNTIYF.

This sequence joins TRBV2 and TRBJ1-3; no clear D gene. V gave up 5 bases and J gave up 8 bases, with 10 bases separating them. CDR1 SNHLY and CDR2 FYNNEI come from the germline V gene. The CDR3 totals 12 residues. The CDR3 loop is CASSPAGDTIYF. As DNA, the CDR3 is TGTGCCAGCAGTCCGGCCGGAGACACCATATATTTT.

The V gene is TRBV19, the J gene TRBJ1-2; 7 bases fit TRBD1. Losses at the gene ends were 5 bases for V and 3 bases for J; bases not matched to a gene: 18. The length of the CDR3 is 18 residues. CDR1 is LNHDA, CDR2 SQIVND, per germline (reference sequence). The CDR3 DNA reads TGTGCCAGTAGTTCGACAGGGCTGGGAAGGGGCGCGGACTATGGCTACACCTTC. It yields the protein CASSSTGLGRGADYGYTF.

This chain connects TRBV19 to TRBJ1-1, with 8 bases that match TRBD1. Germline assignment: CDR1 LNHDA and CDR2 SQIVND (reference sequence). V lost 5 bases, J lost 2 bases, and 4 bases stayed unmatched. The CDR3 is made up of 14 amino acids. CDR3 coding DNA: TGTGCCAGTAGTCTCGGACAGGGAAACACTGAAGCTTTCTTT. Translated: CASSLGQGNTEAFF.

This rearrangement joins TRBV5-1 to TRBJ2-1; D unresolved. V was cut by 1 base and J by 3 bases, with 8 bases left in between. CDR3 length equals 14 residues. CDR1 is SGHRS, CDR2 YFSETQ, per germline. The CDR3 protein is CASSLRADYNEQFF. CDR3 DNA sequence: TGCGCCAGCAGCTTGAGGGCGGACTACAATGAGCAGTTCTTC.

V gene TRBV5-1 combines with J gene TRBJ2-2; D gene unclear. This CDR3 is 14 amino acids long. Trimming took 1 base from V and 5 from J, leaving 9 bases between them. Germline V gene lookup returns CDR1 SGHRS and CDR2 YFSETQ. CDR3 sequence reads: CASSLSVGTGELFF. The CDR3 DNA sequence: TGCGCCAGCAGCTTGTCGGTGGGAACCGGGGAGCTGTTTTTT.

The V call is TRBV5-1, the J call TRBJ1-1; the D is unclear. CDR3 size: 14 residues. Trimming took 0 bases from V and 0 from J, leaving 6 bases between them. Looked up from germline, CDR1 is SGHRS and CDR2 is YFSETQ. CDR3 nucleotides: TGCGCCAGCAGCTTGGACCAGCTGAACACTGAAGCTTTCTTT. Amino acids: CASSLDQLNTEAFF.

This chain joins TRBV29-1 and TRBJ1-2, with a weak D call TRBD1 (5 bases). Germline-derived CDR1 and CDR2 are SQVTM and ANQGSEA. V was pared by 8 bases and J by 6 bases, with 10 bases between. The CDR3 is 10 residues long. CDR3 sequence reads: CSLGTDGYTF. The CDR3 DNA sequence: TGCAGCCTTGGGACGGATGGCTACACCTTC. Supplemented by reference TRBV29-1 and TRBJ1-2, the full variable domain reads SAVISQKPSRDICQRGTSLTIQCQVDSQVTMMFWYRQQPGQSLTLIATANQGSEATYESGFVIDKFPISRPNLTFSTLTVSNMSPEDSSIYLCSLGTDGYTFGSGTRLTVV.

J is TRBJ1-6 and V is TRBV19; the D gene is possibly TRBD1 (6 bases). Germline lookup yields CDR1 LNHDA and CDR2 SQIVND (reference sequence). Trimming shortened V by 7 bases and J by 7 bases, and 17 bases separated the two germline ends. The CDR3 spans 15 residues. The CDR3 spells CASMGQQGGNSPLHF. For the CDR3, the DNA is TGTGCCAGTATGGGACAACAGGGCGGGAATTCACCCCTCCACTTT.